The rows below give T cell receptor beta chains drawn from one sample of a study of T cell responses to AZD1222 COVID-19 vaccine. The repertoire was sequenced with immunoSEQ multiplex PCR; TCRdb's copy has only in-frame clones and lacks some. This sample has roughly 110,000 clones, with roughly 90% found just once. The sequenced sample was peripheral blood, obtained on day 0 of AZD1222 vaccination. The receptors come from an adult in good health. Both conserved end residues are trimmed from each CDR3. D genes are given only for firm matches.

>TRBJ2-3|TRBV29-1|TRBD1
SAARDRGQDTQY
>TRBJ2-7|TRBV20-1|-
SVRGAYEQY
>TRBJ1-3|TRBV6-5|-
ASSYAPRPGNTIY
>TRBJ1-2|TRBV19|-
ASSIIANYGYT
>TRBJ1-5|TRBV28|TRBD1
ASETGGRNQPQH
>TRBJ1-3|TRBV7-8|-
ASSLIQYSGNTIY
>TRBJ1-4|TRBV30|TRBD1
AWYRGPTNEKLF
>TRBJ1-1|TRBV9|-
ASSVGTGPMNTEAF
>TRBJ1-6|TRBV14|TRBD1
ASSQRDRVYSPLH
>TRBJ2-1|TRBV29-1|TRBD2
SVSPSGNNNEQF
>TRBJ1-5|TRBV28|-
ASSGAGNQPQH
>TRBJ1-3|TRBV19|-
ASSRSSPGTSGNTIY
>TRBJ1-6|TRBV2|TRBD1
ASSRQGDNSPLH
>TRBJ1-1|TRBV18|TRBD1
ASSPRGTDTEAF
>TRBJ1-1|TRBV28|-
ASTLQEGLTEAF
>TRBJ2-7|TRBV6-1|TRBD1
ASREMGTVITYEQY
>TRBJ2-1|TRBV18|TRBD2
ASSTLAGAGNEQF
>TRBJ2-2|TRBV12-3/TRBV12-4|-
ASRWGDTGELF
>TRBJ2-5|TRBV23-1|TRBD1
ARVYRDRGTQY
>TRBJ2-2|TRBV5-6|-
ASSLGSGELF
>TRBJ1-1|TRBV6-5|-
ASSLGESRTEAF
>TRBJ2-7|TRBV7-2|TRBD2
ASSLRGSELGQY
>TRBJ1-2|TRBV7-9|-
ASSLVGGYGYT
>TRBJ2-3|TRBV4-3|-
ASSQSGSSRTDTQY
>TRBJ1-6|TRBV7-2|-
ASSLAVNSPLH
>TRBJ2-7|TRBV11-2|-
ASSLDLTSYEQY
>TRBJ1-4|TRBV4-3|TRBD1
ASSQDPGQGISLF
>TRBJ1-5|TRBV27|-
ASSSSRGMGNQPQH
>TRBJ1-6|TRBV28|-
ASSLAGTPLH
>TRBJ1-5|TRBV4-1|TRBD1
ASSHRDRGDNQPQH
>TRBJ2-7|TRBV4-2|-
ASSQDVDTLYEQY
>TRBJ2-6|TRBV24-1|-
ATSPARGRGSGANVLT
>TRBJ1-6|TRBV6-5|-
ASTSDRYSSPLH
>TRBJ2-1|TRBV28|-
ASSFRQSYNEQF
>TRBJ1-2|TRBV7-3|TRBD1
ASSRDSGYGYT
>TRBJ2-7|TRBV25-1|-
ASRGTAESGEQY
>TRBJ1-5|TRBV5-5|TRBD1
ASSLRDRDTPQH
>TRBJ1-1|TRBV28|-
ASRPQGISNLNTEAF
>TRBJ2-1|TRBV11-3|-
ASSLAPGYEQF
>TRBJ1-5|TRBV30|-
AWSPLQGNQPQH
>TRBJ2-1|TRBV7-9|-
ASSLGRDFNNEQF
>TRBJ1-5|TRBV24-1|TRBD1
ATSDSGGAKPQH
>TRBJ1-5|TRBV27|-
ASSLFRGQPQH
>TRBJ2-3|TRBV27|-
ASSLRGAVSTDTQY